This T cell receptor (beta chain) is drawn from a study of T-cell reconstitution after alpha-beta-depleted transplantation in children. General observations from the study: Reported findings indicate that, about two months after transplant, alpha-beta T cells came from several hundred expanded clones, which were derived from non-depleted graft cells. Newly generated T cells supplied most T-cell counts and diversity one year post-transplant. Surviving recipient T cells and intrathymic progenitors accounted for some patients' high TCRbeta diversity at day 60.

Notes on this clonotype: Its specificity is unknown.

This CDR3 comprises 13 residues. Trimming took 5 bases from V and 4 from J, leaving 13 bases between them. The germline V gene encodes CDR1 DFQATT and CDR2 SNEGSKA (reference sequence). It was with unique molecular identifiers that the TCRbeta library was prepared. TCRdb reprocessed the PCR reads via MiXCR and lists one record per CDR3 protein. The data contain more than 200,000 distinct CDR3 sequences, roughly 24% of them singletons. The receptor was isolated from a girl aged 2 to 9 with Fanconi anemia, due to receive a stem cell transplant. Sequences were derived from PBMCs, sampled before TCRalphabeta/CD19-depleted stem cell transplant. J is TRBJ2-3 and V is TRBV20-1; D remains unclear. The CDR3 region is CSAGPRVADTQYF. The CDR3 DNA is TGCAGTGCTGGACCTAGGGTTGCAGATACGCAGTATTTT.